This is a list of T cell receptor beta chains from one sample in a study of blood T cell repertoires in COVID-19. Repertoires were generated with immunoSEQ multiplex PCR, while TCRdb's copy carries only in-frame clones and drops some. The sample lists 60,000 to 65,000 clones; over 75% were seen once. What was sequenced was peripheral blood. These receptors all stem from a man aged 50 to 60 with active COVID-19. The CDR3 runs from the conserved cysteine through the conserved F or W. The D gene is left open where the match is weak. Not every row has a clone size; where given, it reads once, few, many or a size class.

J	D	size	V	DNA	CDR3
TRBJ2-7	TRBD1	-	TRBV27	TGTGCCAGCAGCAGGGGACAGGGGTTCCACGAGCAGTACTTC	CASSRGQGFHEQYF
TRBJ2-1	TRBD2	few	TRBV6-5	TGTGCCAGCAGTACCGCGGGGGGGTCCTACAATGAGCAGTTCTTC	CASSTAGGSYNEQFF
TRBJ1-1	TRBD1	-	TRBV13	TGTGCCAGTGGGACAGCCAACACTGAAGCTTTCTTT	CASGTANTEAFF
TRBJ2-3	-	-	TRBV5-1	TGCGCCAGCAGCTTGGTTGGTCGCGGCGGAGGCACAGATACGCAGTATTTT	CASSLVGRGGGTDTQYF
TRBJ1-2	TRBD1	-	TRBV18	TGTGCCAGCTCAGAGGACAGGGGCTATGGCTACACCTTC	CASSEDRGYGYTF
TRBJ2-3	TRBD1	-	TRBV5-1	TGCGCCAGCAGCTGGGACAGGGGTGATACGCAGTATTTT	CASSWDRGDTQYF
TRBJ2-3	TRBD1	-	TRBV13	TGTGCCAGCAGGGGAGACAGGGGCGGCATGGATACGCAGTATTTT	CASRGDRGGMDTQYF
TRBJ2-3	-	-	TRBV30	TGTGCCTGGACCCCCATTACTAGCACAGATACGCAGTATTTT	CAWTPITSTDTQYF
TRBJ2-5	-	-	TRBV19	TGTGCCAGTAGGGGGCGGGGAGCAGAGACCCAGTACTTC	CASRGRGAETQYF
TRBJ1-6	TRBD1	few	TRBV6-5	TGTGCCAGCAGGTACAGGGGGAACAATTCACCCCTCCACTTT	CASRYRGNNSPLHF
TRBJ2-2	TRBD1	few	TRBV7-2	TGTGCCAGCAGCTTCCAGGGGGCGACCGGGGAGCTGTTTTTT	CASSFQGATGELFF
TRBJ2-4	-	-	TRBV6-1	TGTGCCAGCAGCCAAACAGTCAAAAACATTCAGTACTTC	CASSQTVKNIQYF
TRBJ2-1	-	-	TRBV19	TGTGCCAGTAGTATAGTTAACAGTGCGAATGAGCAGTTCTTC	CASSIVNSANEQFF
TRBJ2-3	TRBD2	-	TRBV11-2	TGTGCCAGCAGCCCGGTAGCGGGGGGGCCGGCAGATACGCAGTATTTT	CASSPVAGGPADTQYF
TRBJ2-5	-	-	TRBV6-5	TGTGCCAGCAGTTACTCTTCGGAGACCCAGTACTTC	CASSYSSETQYF
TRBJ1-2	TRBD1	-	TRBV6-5	TGTGCCAGCAGCTATTCAGACAGGGCGTACAGCTACACCTTC	CASSYSDRAYSYTF
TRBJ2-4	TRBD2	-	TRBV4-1	TGCGCCAGCAGCCCTGGACTAGCGGGGGGGCTAGCCAAAAACATTCAGTACTTC	CASSPGLAGGLAKNIQYF
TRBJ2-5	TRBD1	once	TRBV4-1	TGCGCCAGCAGCCCACTAGGGACAGGGCGGGAGACCCAGTACTTC	CASSPLGTGRETQYF
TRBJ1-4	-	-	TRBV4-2	TGTGCCAGCAGCCAAGATGGTGGGGGGGGTGAAAAACTGTTTTTT	CASSQDGGGGEKLFF
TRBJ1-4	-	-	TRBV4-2	TGTGCCAGCAGCCAAGAGGGTAGGGGTGGAAAACTGTTTTTT	CASSQEGRGGKLFF
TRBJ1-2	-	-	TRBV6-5	TGTGCCAGCAGTAGAGCCCAGGGCTATGGCTACACCTTC	CASSRAQGYGYTF
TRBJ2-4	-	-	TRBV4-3	TGCGCCAGCAGCCAATCGACAGGGAGGTCCATTCAGTACTTC	CASSQSTGRSIQYF
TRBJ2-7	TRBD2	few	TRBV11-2	TGTGCCAGCAGCTTAAGAGTCGGTCTAGCGGTCCTAAGCGAGCAGTACTTC	CASSLRVGLAVLSEQYF
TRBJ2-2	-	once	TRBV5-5	TGTGCCAGCACCCAACAGGGATCCACCGGGGAGCTGTTTTTT	CASTQQGSTGELFF
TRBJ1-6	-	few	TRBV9	TGTGCCAGCAACCCGTCGGGGGGGATTCATTCACCCCTCCACTTT	CASNPSGGIHSPLHF
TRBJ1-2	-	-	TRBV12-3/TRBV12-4	TGTGCCAGCACTACGGGATTCCCCAGGGGCTACACCTTC	CASTTGFPRGYTF
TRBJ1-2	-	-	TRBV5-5	TGTGCCAGCAGCCCGGGTTATAACTATGGCTACACCTTC	CASSPGYNYGYTF
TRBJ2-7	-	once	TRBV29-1	TGCAGCGTTGCCAGCGGGTCCTACGAGCAGTACTTC	CSVASGSYEQYF
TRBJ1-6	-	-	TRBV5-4	TGTGCCAGCAGCTTACAGGGTGTCGGGTCACCCCTCCACTTT	CASSLQGVGSPLHF
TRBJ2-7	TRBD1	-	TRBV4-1	TGCGCCAGCAGCCAACCGGGACAGGGGTCCTACGAGCAGTACTTC	CASSQPGQGSYEQYF
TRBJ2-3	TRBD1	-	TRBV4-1	TGCGCCAGCAGCCAAGATACAGGGGGCCCGACCTCGAAGGATACGCAGTATTTT	CASSQDTGGPTSKDTQYF
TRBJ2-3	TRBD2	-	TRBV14	TGTGCCAGCAGCCGAGCGGGGGCTCGCACAGATACGCAGTATTTT	CASSRAGARTDTQYF
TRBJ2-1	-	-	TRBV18	TGTGCCAGCTCACCGTCACAGGGATACAATGAGCAGTTCTTC	CASSPSQGYNEQFF
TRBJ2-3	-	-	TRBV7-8	TGTGCCAGCAGCTCGCCCGGGGAACGATTCACAGATACGCAGTATTTT	CASSSPGERFTDTQYF
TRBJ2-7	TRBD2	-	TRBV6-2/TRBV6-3	TGTGCCAGCAGTTACGCCCTCTCACTAGCGGGGGGCGATTACGAGCAGTACTTC	CASSYALSLAGGDYEQYF
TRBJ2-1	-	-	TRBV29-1	TGCAGCGGGGGTATGCGGGTCCATGAGCAGTTCTTC	CSGGMRVHEQFF
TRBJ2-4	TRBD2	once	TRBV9	TGTGCCAGCAGCACAACGGGGGGGCAAACACTAGCCAAAAACATTCAGTACTTC	CASSTTGGQTLAKNIQYF
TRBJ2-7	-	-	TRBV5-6	TGTGCCAGCAGCTTTGGCGGAGGCGAGCAGTACTTC	CASSFGGGEQYF
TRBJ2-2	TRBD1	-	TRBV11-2	TGTGCCAGCAGCGCCGGGACAGGGAATGTCGGGGAGCTGTTTTTT	CASSAGTGNVGELFF
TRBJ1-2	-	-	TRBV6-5	TGTGCCAGCAGTTACTCGCTTGTAGACTATGGCTACACCTTC	CASSYSLVDYGYTF
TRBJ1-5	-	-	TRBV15	TGTGCCACCAGCAGAGCGGGGTATAACGATCAGCCCCAGCATTTT	CATSRAGYNDQPQHF
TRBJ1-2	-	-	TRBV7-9	TGTGCCAGCACCTCCAGCGACGCGGGCGCCTATGGCTACACCTTC	CASTSSDAGAYGYTF
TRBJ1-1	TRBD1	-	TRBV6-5	TGTGCCAGCAGACGACAGGGAGGCACTGAAGCTTTCTTT	CASRRQGGTEAFF